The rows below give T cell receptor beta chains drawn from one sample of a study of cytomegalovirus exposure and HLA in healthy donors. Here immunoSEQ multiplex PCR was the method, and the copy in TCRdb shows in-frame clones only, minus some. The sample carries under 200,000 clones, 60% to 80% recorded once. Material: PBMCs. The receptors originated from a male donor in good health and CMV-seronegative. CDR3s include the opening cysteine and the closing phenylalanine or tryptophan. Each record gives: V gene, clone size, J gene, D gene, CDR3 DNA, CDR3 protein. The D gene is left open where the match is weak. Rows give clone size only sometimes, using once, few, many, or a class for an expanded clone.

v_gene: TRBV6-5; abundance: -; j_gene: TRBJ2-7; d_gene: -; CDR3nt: TGTGCCAGCGGAGTGGGGGCTTGGTACGAGCAGTACTTC; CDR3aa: CASGVGAWYEQYF
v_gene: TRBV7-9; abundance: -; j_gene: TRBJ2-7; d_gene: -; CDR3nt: TGTGCCAGCAGCTTAGTTAGCGGCAGCTCCTACGAGCAGTACTTC; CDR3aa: CASSLVSGSSYEQYF
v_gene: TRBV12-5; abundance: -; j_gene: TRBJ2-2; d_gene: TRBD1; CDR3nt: TGTGCTAGTGGTCCAGGACAGGGGTACACCGGGGAGCTGTTTTTT; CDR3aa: CASGPGQGYTGELFF
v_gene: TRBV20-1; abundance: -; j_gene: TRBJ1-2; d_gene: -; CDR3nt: TGCAGTGCCTCCGGGGACTATGGCTACACCTTC; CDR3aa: CSASGDYGYTF
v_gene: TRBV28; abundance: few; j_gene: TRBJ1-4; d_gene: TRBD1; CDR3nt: TGTGCCAGCAGTTTTCAGGGGGGAGGATCGCGGGAAAAACTGTTTTTT; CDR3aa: CASSFQGGGSREKLFF
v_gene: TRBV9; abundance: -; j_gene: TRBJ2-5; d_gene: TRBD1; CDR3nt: TGTGCCAGCAGCGTAGGGACCACAGGGGAAGAGACCCAGTACTTC; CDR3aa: CASSVGTTGEETQYF
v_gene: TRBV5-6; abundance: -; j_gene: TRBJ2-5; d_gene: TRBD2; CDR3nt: TGTGCCAGCAGCCCGGGACTAACGGGTTTAGAGACCCAGTACTTC; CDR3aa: CASSPGLTGLETQYF
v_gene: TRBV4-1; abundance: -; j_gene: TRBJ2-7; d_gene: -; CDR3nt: TGCGCCAGCAGCCAAGATTGGGGGGATATAACTTCCCACGAGCAGTACTTC; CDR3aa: CASSQDWGDITSHEQYF
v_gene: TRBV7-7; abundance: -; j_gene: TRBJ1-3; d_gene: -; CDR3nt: TGTGCCAGCAGCGTAGAAACAGGAAACACCATATATTTT; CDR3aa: CASSVETGNTIYF
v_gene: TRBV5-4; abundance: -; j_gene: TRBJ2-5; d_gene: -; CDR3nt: TGTGCCAGCAGCCCAGTACCGGAGACCCAGTACTTC; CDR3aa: CASSPVPETQYF
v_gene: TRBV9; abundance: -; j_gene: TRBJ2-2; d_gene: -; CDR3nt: TGTGCCAGCAGCGTAGATCCTAGTCGGACCGGGGAGCTGTTTTTT; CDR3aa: CASSVDPSRTGELFF
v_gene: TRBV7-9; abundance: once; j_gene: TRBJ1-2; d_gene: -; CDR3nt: TGTGCCAGCCTCCCCCCCATCAGGGTCGTTAACTATGGCTACACCTTC; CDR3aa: CASLPPIRVVNYGYTF
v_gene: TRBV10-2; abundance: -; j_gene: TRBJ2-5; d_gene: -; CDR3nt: TGCGCCAGCAGTGAGTCAGGGGTTGAGACCCAGTACTTC; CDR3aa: CASSESGVETQYF
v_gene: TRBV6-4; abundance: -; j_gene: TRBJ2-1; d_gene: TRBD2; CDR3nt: TGTGCCAGCAGTGACTTAGCGGGGTCATCAAATGAGCAGTTCTTC; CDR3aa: CASSDLAGSSNEQFF
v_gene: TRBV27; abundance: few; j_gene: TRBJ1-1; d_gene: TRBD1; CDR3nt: TGTGCCAGCAGTACCGGGACAGGGGCGGACACTGAAGCTTTCTTT; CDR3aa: CASSTGTGADTEAFF
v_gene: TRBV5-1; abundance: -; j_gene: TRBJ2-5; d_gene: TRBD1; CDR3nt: TGCGCCAGCAAAGGCAGGGGGTTCTTGGAGACCCAGTACTTC; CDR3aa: CASKGRGFLETQYF
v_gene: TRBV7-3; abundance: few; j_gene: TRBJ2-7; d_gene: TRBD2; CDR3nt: TGTGCCAGCAGCTTATACAGCGGGGGGCAGTACGAGCAGTACTTC; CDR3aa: CASSLYSGGQYEQYF
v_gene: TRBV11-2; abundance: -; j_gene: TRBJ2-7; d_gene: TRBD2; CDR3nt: TGTGCCAGCAGCTTCCTAGCGGGAGAGGGCGAGCAGTACTTC; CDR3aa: CASSFLAGEGEQYF
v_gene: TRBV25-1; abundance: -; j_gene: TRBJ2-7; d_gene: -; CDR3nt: TGTGCCAGCAGTGTCCCTGGACAACTCCACGAGCAGTACTTC; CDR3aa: CASSVPGQLHEQYF
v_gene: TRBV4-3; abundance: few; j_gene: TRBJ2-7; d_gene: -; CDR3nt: TGCGCCAGCAGCCAAGAGGGGGGTTCCCCCTACGAGCAGTACTTC; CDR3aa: CASSQEGGSPYEQYF
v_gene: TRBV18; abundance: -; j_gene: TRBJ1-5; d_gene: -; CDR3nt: TGTGCCAGCTCACCAATTTCGGGTTCACGTCAGCCCCAGCATTTT; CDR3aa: CASSPISGSRQPQHF
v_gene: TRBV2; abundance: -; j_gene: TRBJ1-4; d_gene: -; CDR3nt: TGTGCCAGCAGTGATCAGGGGTCTGAAAAACTGTTTTTT; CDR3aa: CASSDQGSEKLFF
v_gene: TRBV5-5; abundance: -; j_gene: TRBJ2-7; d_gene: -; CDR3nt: TGTGCCAGCAGCCGAGCAGACAGTCTGGAGCAGTACTTC; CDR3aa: CASSRADSLEQYF